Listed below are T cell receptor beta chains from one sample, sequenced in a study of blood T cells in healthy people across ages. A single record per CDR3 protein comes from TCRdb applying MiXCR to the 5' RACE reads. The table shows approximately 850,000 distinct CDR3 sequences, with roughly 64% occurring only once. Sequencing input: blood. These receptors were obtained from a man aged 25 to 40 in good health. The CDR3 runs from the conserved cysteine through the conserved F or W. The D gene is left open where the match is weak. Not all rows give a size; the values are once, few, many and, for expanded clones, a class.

CSVDTGPHEQFF | TGCAGCGTTGACACCGGGCCCCATGAGCAGTTCTTC | TRBV29-1 | - | TRBJ2-1 | -
CASSLRGPAHEQFF | TGTGCCAGCAGCCTCAGGGGGCCGGCGCATGAGCAGTTCTTC | TRBV3-1 | - | TRBJ2-1 | TRBD1
CSARGTGGIDYGYTF | TGCAGTGCTAGAGGGACAGGGGGAATTGATTATGGCTACACCTTC | TRBV20-1 | - | TRBJ1-2 | TRBD1
CASSPPTSRGASYEQYF | TGTGCCAGCAGCCCACCAACGTCGAGAGGGGCCTCCTACGAGCAGTACTTC | TRBV5-4 | - | TRBJ2-7 | -
CASSARTGASHQSTQYF | TGTGCCAGCAGCGCAAGAACCGGGGCATCGCACCAGAGTACGCAGTATTTT | TRBV7-2 | few | TRBJ2-3 | -
CSANYPGKPYEQYF | TGCAGTGCTAATTACCCCGGGAAGCCCTACGAGCAGTACTTC | TRBV20-1 | many | TRBJ2-7 | -
CASRMALGSLNEQFF | TGTGCCAGCAGAATGGCACTAGGGAGCCTCAATGAGCAGTTCTTC | TRBV2 | - | TRBJ2-1 | -
CASSLGLDRGETQYF | TGCGCCAGCAGCTTGGGACTAGATCGGGGAGAGACCCAGTACTTC | TRBV5-1 | few | TRBJ2-5 | -
CSATEGGGIFNQPQHF | TGCAGTGCCACAGAGGGAGGGGGGATTTTCAATCAGCCCCAGCATTTT | TRBV20-1 | few | TRBJ1-5 | -
CASSYSKDRKTDTQYF | TGTGCCAGCAGTTACTCCAAGGACAGGAAGACAGATACGCAGTATTTT | TRBV6-6 | - | TRBJ2-3 | TRBD1
CASSFNRGDEQYF | TGTGCCAGCAGCTTCAACAGGGGGGACGAGCAGTACTTC | TRBV7-2 | - | TRBJ2-7 | TRBD1
CASSQEGTAINYGYTF | TGCGCCAGCAGCCAAGAAGGGACAGCCATAAACTATGGCTACACCTTC | TRBV4-1 | few | TRBJ1-2 | TRBD1
CASSLVPGWEQYF | TGTGCCAGCAGTTTAGTTCCAGGGTGGGAGCAGTACTTC | TRBV12-3/TRBV12-4 | - | TRBJ2-7 | -
CAISVAQQETQYF | TGTGCCATCAGTGTAGCGCAACAAGAGACCCAGTACTTC | TRBV10-3 | few | TRBJ2-5 | -
CASSARGGGANVLTF | TGTGCCAGCAGCGCCAGAGGTGGTGGGGCCAACGTCCTGACTTTC | TRBV7-2 | - | TRBJ2-6 | -
CASSPPGTAYNEQFF | TGTGCCAGCAGCCCACCCGGGACAGCCTACAATGAGCAGTTCTTC | TRBV7-2 | - | TRBJ2-1 | TRBD1
CASSQTGNTEAFF | TGTGCCAGCAGTCAGACAGGGAACACTGAAGCTTTCTTT | TRBV6-6 | few | TRBJ1-1 | -
CASSLGTVGGVADTIYF | TGTGCCAGCAGCTTGGGGACAGTGGGCGGCGTGGCGGACACCATATATTTT | TRBV7-9 | - | TRBJ1-3 | TRBD1
CASHGTEAYEQYF | TGTGCCAGTCACGGGACAGAGGCTTACGAGCAGTACTTC | TRBV6-6 | - | TRBJ2-7 | TRBD1
CAISEKEAQGSEQFF | TGTGCCATCAGTGAGAAAGAGGCCCAGGGCAGTGAGCAGTTCTTC | TRBV10-3 | - | TRBJ2-1 | -
CSVEDRDRVGGYTF | TGCAGCGTTGAAGACCGGGACAGGGTCGGAGGCTACACCTTC | TRBV29-1 | - | TRBJ1-2 | TRBD1
CASNNQGQANAEAFF | TGTGCCAGCAACAACCAGGGACAGGCGAACGCTGAAGCTTTCTTT | TRBV7-9 | - | TRBJ1-1 | TRBD1
CSVGTFRLSQYF | TGCAGCGTTGGCACCTTTAGGTTGAGCCAGTACTTC | TRBV29-1 | - | TRBJ2-7 | -
CSASTGTTYTDTQYF | TGCAGTGCTAGTACCGGGACTACCTACACAGATACGCAGTATTTT | TRBV20-1 | many | TRBJ2-3 | TRBD2
CASSVGSSYEQYF | TGTGCCAGCAGTGTTGGGAGCTCCTACGAGCAGTACTTC | TRBV9 | many | TRBJ2-7 | -
CASRPRSATNEKLFF | TGTGCCAGCAGGCCTCGGAGTGCAACTAATGAAAAACTGTTTTTT | TRBV13 | once | TRBJ1-4 | -
CASSLSGAGGLYNEQFF | TGTGCCAGCAGCCTCTCTGGGGCGGGGGGTCTTTACAATGAGCAGTTCTTC | TRBV3-1 | few | TRBJ2-1 | TRBD2
CASSWQAGGMYEQYF | TGTGCCAGCAGCTGGCAGGCAGGGGGCATGTACGAGCAGTACTTC | TRBV7-3 | - | TRBJ2-7 | TRBD1
CASSLDPPSGGTYEQYF | TGCGCCAGCAGCTTGGACCCTCCTAGCGGGGGAACCTACGAGCAGTACTTC | TRBV5-1 | few | TRBJ2-7 | TRBD2
CASSGLSGREETQYF | TGTGCCAGCAGTGGGCTGAGCGGGAGGGAAGAGACCCAGTACTTC | TRBV2 | - | TRBJ2-5 | TRBD2
CASSQDPPGLAGAKNIQYF | TGTGCCAGCAGCCAAGACCCACCCGGACTAGCGGGAGCCAAAAACATTCAGTACTTC | TRBV3-1 | - | TRBJ2-4 | TRBD2
CASKTLQSNGEAFF | TGCGCCAGCAAGACACTACAATCTAACGGGGAAGCTTTCTTT | TRBV5-1 | - | TRBJ1-1 | -
CSGTGGSWAETQYF | TGCAGTGGGACGGGCGGGAGTTGGGCAGAGACCCAGTACTTC | TRBV20-1 | - | TRBJ2-5 | TRBD2
CASRLAGASTGELFF | TGTGCCAGCCGACTAGCGGGAGCGAGTACCGGGGAGCTGTTTTTT | TRBV7-2 | - | TRBJ2-2 | TRBD2
CASSMGPSFSKGANEQYF | TGTGCCAGCAGTATGGGCCCGTCGTTTTCGAAGGGGGCTAACGAGCAGTACTTC | TRBV12-3/TRBV12-4 | - | TRBJ2-7 | TRBD1
CASSSSPSLSHEQFF | TGTGCCAGCAGCTCGTCCCCAAGCCTTTCCCATGAGCAGTTCTTC | TRBV9 | - | TRBJ2-1 | -
CASSPLPLTSGGETQYF | TGCGCCAGCAGTCCTCTCCCTCTGACTAGCGGGGGGGAGACCCAGTACTTC | TRBV5-1 | - | TRBJ2-5 | TRBD2
CSVAMGGGKFF | TGCAGCGTTGCGATGGGGGGCGGGAAGTTCTTC | TRBV29-1 | few | TRBJ2-1 | -
CASSFTLGLAENNEQFF | TGTGCCAGCAGTTTCACCCTCGGGCTAGCGGAGAACAATGAGCAGTTCTTC | TRBV12-3/TRBV12-4 | few | TRBJ2-1 | TRBD2
CASSQNQGEETQYF | TGCGCCAGCAGCCAGAACCAGGGGGAAGAGACCCAGTACTTC | TRBV4-1 | - | TRBJ2-5 | TRBD1
CASSEWGSGYTF | TGTGCCAGCAGTGAGTGGGGGTCTGGCTACACCTTC | TRBV6-1 | - | TRBJ1-2 | -
CASSFRQLKYF | TGTGCCAGCAGCTTCCGACAGCTAAAGTACTTC | TRBV7-2 | - | TRBJ2-5 | -
CASSYSGTDSNQPQHF | TGTGCCAGCAGCTACTCTGGGACGGATAGCAATCAGCCCCAGCATTTT | TRBV7-9 | - | TRBJ1-5 | -
CASSPQTEDNQPQHF | TGTGCCAGCAGCCCCCAGACAGAGGACAATCAGCCCCAGCATTTT | TRBV4-2 | few | TRBJ1-5 | -
CSARSWGNQPQHF | TGCAGTGCTCGGAGTTGGGGCAATCAGCCCCAGCATTTT | TRBV20-1 | few | TRBJ1-5 | -
CASSPLLGQGLTQYF | TGTGCCAGCAGCCCCCTGTTGGGACAGGGCTTGACCCAGTACTTC | TRBV7-2 | few | TRBJ2-5 | TRBD1
CASKSVGHNEQFF | TGTGCCAGCAAAAGTGTCGGCCACAATGAGCAGTTCTTC | TRBV5-6 | - | TRBJ2-1 | -
CASSFDRGETQYF | TGTGCCAGCAGCTTCGACCGAGGAGAGACCCAGTACTTC | TRBV7-2 | few | TRBJ2-5 | -
CASSQPPADTQYF | TGCGCCAGCAGCCAACCCCCGGCAGATACGCAGTATTTT | TRBV4-3 | once | TRBJ2-3 | -
CASSLSRTSGRAQTAKNIQYF | TGTGCCAGCAGTTTATCCAGGACTAGCGGGAGGGCCCAGACAGCCAAAAACATTCAGTACTTC | TRBV28 | - | TRBJ2-4 | TRBD2
CASSIHGNSYNEQFF | TGTGCCAGTAGCATCCATGGGAATTCCTACAATGAGCAGTTCTTC | TRBV6-2/TRBV6-3 | few | TRBJ2-1 | -
CASSLAPGSYEQYF | TGCGCCAGCAGCTTGGCCCCCGGGTCCTACGAGCAGTACTTC | TRBV5-1 | few | TRBJ2-7 | -
CASSRRATDTQYF | TGTGCCAGCAGCCGAAGGGCCACAGATACGCAGTATTTT | TRBV7-2 | - | TRBJ2-3 | -
CAISGFLSTFYNEQYF | TGTGCCATCAGTGGATTTTTAAGTACCTTCTACAATGAGCAGTACTTC | TRBV10-3 | - | TRBJ2-7 | -
CASSFDGRSYEQYF | TGTGCCAGCAGCTTTGACGGACGAAGCTACGAGCAGTACTTC | TRBV7-2 | - | TRBJ2-7 | -
CASTPTGAGELFF | TGTGCCAGCACCCCAACAGGGGCCGGGGAGCTGTTTTTT | TRBV7-9 | - | TRBJ2-2 | TRBD1
CASSLEAIPTQTQYF | TGTGCCAGCAGCTTAGAGGCTATCCCCACGCAGACCCAGTACTTC | TRBV11-2 | - | TRBJ2-5 | -
CSVGGGLAYNEQFF | TGCAGCGTTGGGGGAGGGCTAGCCTACAATGAGCAGTTCTTC | TRBV29-1 | few | TRBJ2-1 | TRBD2
CASSRPRADTQYF | TGTGCCAGCAGCAGGCCTCGCGCAGATACGCAGTATTTT | TRBV7-2 | - | TRBJ2-3 | -